Listed below are T cell receptor beta chains from one sample, sequenced in a study of monozygotic twins with cystic fibrosis. Measured with immunoSEQ multiplex PCR; TCRdb has only the in-frame clones, and not every one. The sample has 30,000 to 40,000 clones; approximately 72% are singletons. Material for sequencing was blood. The receptors come from a girl between 10 and 17 years old with cystic fibrosis. Both conserved end residues are part of each CDR3. Fields, in order: V gene, D gene, J gene, clone size, CDR3 protein, CDR3 DNA. A D gene is named only where the DNA matches it firmly. Clone size is stated in some rows and not others, as once, few, many or a class when expanded.

V gene: TRBV2; D gene: TRBD1; J gene: TRBJ1-2; clone size: NA; CDR3 protein: CASSESGQGTYGYTF; CDR3 DNA: TGTGCCAGCAGTGAGTCGGGACAGGGGACCTATGGCTACACCTTC
V gene: TRBV30; D gene: NA; J gene: TRBJ1-2; clone size: NA; CDR3 protein: CAWSVTSFNYGYTF; CDR3 DNA: TGTGCCTGGAGTGTGACGAGCTTTAACTATGGCTACACCTTC
V gene: TRBV4-2; D gene: TRBD2; J gene: TRBJ2-5; clone size: NA; CDR3 protein: CASSLTSGRLKETQYF; CDR3 DNA: TGTGCCAGCAGCCTCACTAGCGGGAGGTTAAAAGAGACCCAGTACTTC
V gene: TRBV4-3; D gene: TRBD1; J gene: TRBJ2-5; clone size: NA; CDR3 protein: CASSQATGGAKTQYF; CDR3 DNA: TGCGCCAGCAGCCAAGCCACAGGGGGCGCGAAGACCCAGTACTTC
V gene: TRBV19; D gene: NA; J gene: TRBJ1-2; clone size: few; CDR3 protein: CASSKFGRGSPVGYTF; CDR3 DNA: TGTGCCAGTAGTAAGTTCGGTCGGGGGTCCCCCGTAGGCTACACCTTC
V gene: TRBV28; D gene: NA; J gene: TRBJ2-7; clone size: NA; CDR3 protein: CASNMQGSHEQYF; CDR3 DNA: TGTGCCAGCAATATGCAGGGGTCCCACGAGCAGTACTTC
V gene: TRBV9; D gene: NA; J gene: TRBJ1-4; clone size: NA; CDR3 protein: CASSRTVDNEKLFF; CDR3 DNA: TGTGCCAGCAGCCGGACAGTAGATAATGAAAAACTGTTTTTT
V gene: TRBV2; D gene: TRBD1; J gene: TRBJ1-5; clone size: NA; CDR3 protein: CASSGNRDRGPEEPQHF; CDR3 DNA: TGTGCCAGCAGTGGGAACCGGGACAGGGGTCCCGAGGAGCCCCAGCATTTT
V gene: TRBV4-1; D gene: NA; J gene: TRBJ2-3; clone size: NA; CDR3 protein: CASSQGSGSTDTQYF; CDR3 DNA: TGCGCCAGCAGTCAAGGGTCGGGGAGCACAGATACGCAGTATTTT
V gene: TRBV10-1; D gene: TRBD1; J gene: TRBJ2-3; clone size: once; CDR3 protein: CASSEGRQGVNTQYF; CDR3 DNA: TGCGCCAGCAGTGAGGGGAGACAGGGGGTAAATACGCAGTATTTT
V gene: TRBV30; D gene: NA; J gene: TRBJ2-5; clone size: NA; CDR3 protein: CAWSDRNQETQYF; CDR3 DNA: TGTGCCTGGAGTGACAGGAACCAAGAGACCCAGTACTTC
V gene: TRBV7-2; D gene: NA; J gene: TRBJ1-1; clone size: once; CDR3 protein: CASSLSVNTEAFF; CDR3 DNA: TGTGCCAGCAGCTTATCGGTGAACACTGAAGCTTTCTTT
V gene: TRBV15; D gene: NA; J gene: TRBJ2-1; clone size: NA; CDR3 protein: CATSRDRRQINEQFF; CDR3 DNA: TGTGCCACCAGCAGAGATCGTCGTCAAATCAATGAGCAGTTCTTC
V gene: TRBV7-2; D gene: NA; J gene: TRBJ1-1; clone size: NA; CDR3 protein: CASSINQGWGTEAFF; CDR3 DNA: TGTGCCAGCAGCATCAACCAGGGTTGGGGCACTGAAGCTTTCTTT
V gene: TRBV7-9; D gene: NA; J gene: TRBJ2-1; clone size: NA; CDR3 protein: CASSLGGDLGEQFF; CDR3 DNA: TGTGCCAGCAGCCTAGGAGGAGATTTGGGCGAGCAGTTCTTC
V gene: TRBV4-1; D gene: NA; J gene: TRBJ1-4; clone size: NA; CDR3 protein: CASSPAGIATNEKLFF; CDR3 DNA: TGCGCCAGCAGCCCCGCGGGGATTGCAACTAATGAAAAACTGTTTTTT
V gene: TRBV4-2; D gene: NA; J gene: TRBJ2-7; clone size: NA; CDR3 protein: CASSQGSGAYEQYF; CDR3 DNA: TGTGCCAGCAGCCAGGGAAGCGGAGCCTACGAGCAGTACTTC
V gene: TRBV4-2; D gene: TRBD1; J gene: TRBJ2-5; clone size: NA; CDR3 protein: CASSQELGQIQETQYF; CDR3 DNA: TGTGCCAGCAGCCAAGAATTGGGACAGATACAAGAGACCCAGTACTTC
V gene: TRBV9; D gene: NA; J gene: TRBJ2-2; clone size: NA; CDR3 protein: CASRPGTGELFF; CDR3 DNA: TGTGCCAGCAGACCTGGTACCGGGGAGCTGTTTTTT
V gene: TRBV2; D gene: NA; J gene: TRBJ2-6; clone size: NA; CDR3 protein: CASSALNSGANVLTF; CDR3 DNA: TGTGCCAGCAGCGCCCTAAACTCTGGGGCCAACGTCCTGACTTTC
V gene: TRBV5-1; D gene: NA; J gene: TRBJ2-7; clone size: few; CDR3 protein: CASSLDGLNYEQYF; CDR3 DNA: TGCGCCAGCAGCTTGGATGGCTTGAACTACGAGCAGTACTTC
V gene: TRBV19; D gene: NA; J gene: TRBJ1-5; clone size: NA; CDR3 protein: CASSIIEENQPQHF; CDR3 DNA: TGTGCCAGTAGTATCATTGAGGAAAATCAGCCCCAGCATTTT
V gene: TRBV10-3; D gene: TRBD2; J gene: TRBJ2-7; clone size: NA; CDR3 protein: CAISNRAFTSGRDEQYF; CDR3 DNA: TGTGCCATCAGCAACCGAGCCTTTACTAGCGGGAGAGACGAGCAGTACTTC
V gene: TRBV5-3; D gene: TRBD2; J gene: TRBJ2-7; clone size: NA; CDR3 protein: CARSLAGTSVNCSYEQYF; CDR3 DNA: TGTGCCAGAAGCTTGGCCGGGACTAGCGTTAACTGCTCCTACGAGCAGTACTTC
V gene: TRBV7-2; D gene: TRBD2; J gene: TRBJ2-4; clone size: NA; CDR3 protein: CASSPAGASIQYF; CDR3 DNA: TGTGCCAGCAGCCCGGCGGGAGCTAGCATTCAGTACTTC
V gene: TRBV10-3; D gene: NA; J gene: TRBJ2-1; clone size: NA; CDR3 protein: CAINCTLAEQFF; CDR3 DNA: TGTGCCATCAACTGCACGTTGGCTGAGCAGTTCTTC
V gene: TRBV10-1; D gene: NA; J gene: TRBJ1-5; clone size: NA; CDR3 protein: CASRPNHQPQHF; CDR3 DNA: TGCGCCAGCAGGCCAAACCATCAGCCCCAGCATTTT
V gene: TRBV4-1; D gene: NA; J gene: TRBJ2-5; clone size: NA; CDR3 protein: CASSQVYSRQETQYF; CDR3 DNA: TGCGCCAGCAGCCAAGTCTATTCCCGGCAGGAGACCCAGTACTTC
V gene: TRBV7-2; D gene: TRBD2; J gene: TRBJ2-4; clone size: once; CDR3 protein: CASSLPGLAGYKNIQYF; CDR3 DNA: TGTGCCAGCAGCTTACCAGGACTAGCGGGGTACAAAAACATTCAGTACTTC
V gene: TRBV2; D gene: NA; J gene: TRBJ2-2; clone size: few; CDR3 protein: CASSMMTTSTGELFF; CDR3 DNA: TGTGCCAGCAGTATGATGACGACTTCCACCGGGGAGCTGTTTTTT
V gene: TRBV2; D gene: NA; J gene: TRBJ1-5; clone size: NA; CDR3 protein: CASRESPPNQPQHF; CDR3 DNA: TGTGCCAGCAGGGAAAGCCCCCCCAATCAGCCCCAGCATTTT
V gene: TRBV7-9; D gene: TRBD1; J gene: TRBJ2-7; clone size: few; CDR3 protein: CASSFTGGSSYEQYF; CDR3 DNA: TGTGCCAGCAGCTTTACAGGGGGGAGCTCCTACGAGCAGTACTTC
V gene: TRBV9; D gene: TRBD2; J gene: TRBJ2-1; clone size: NA; CDR3 protein: CASSVELAGSYNEQFF; CDR3 DNA: TGTGCCAGCAGCGTAGAACTAGCGGGTAGTTACAATGAGCAGTTCTTC
V gene: TRBV7-6; D gene: TRBD1; J gene: TRBJ2-3; clone size: NA; CDR3 protein: CASSPRQGLTDTQYF; CDR3 DNA: TGTGCCAGCAGCCCTCGACAGGGCCTCACAGATACGCAGTATTTT
V gene: TRBV7-2; D gene: TRBD2; J gene: TRBJ2-3; clone size: NA; CDR3 protein: CASSWSGSSGRLDTQYF; CDR3 DNA: TGTGCCAGCAGCTGGTCCGGGTCTAGCGGGAGGCTGGATACGCAGTATTTT
V gene: TRBV11-2; D gene: NA; J gene: TRBJ2-7; clone size: NA; CDR3 protein: CASSLVYGYEQYF; CDR3 DNA: TGTGCCAGCAGCTTAGTCTACGGCTACGAGCAGTACTTC
V gene: TRBV14; D gene: NA; J gene: TRBJ2-1; clone size: once; CDR3 protein: CASSPFEGGIYEQFF; CDR3 DNA: TGTGCCAGCAGCCCTTTCGAAGGAGGTATCTATGAGCAGTTCTTC
V gene: TRBV28; D gene: NA; J gene: TRBJ2-5; clone size: few; CDR3 protein: CASSLSLQETQYF; CDR3 DNA: TGTGCCAGCAGTTTATCCCTCCAAGAGACCCAGTACTTC
V gene: TRBV19; D gene: NA; J gene: TRBJ1-1; clone size: few; CDR3 protein: CASTAARRINTEAFF; CDR3 DNA: TGTGCCAGTACGGCCGCACGGAGGATTAACACTGAAGCTTTCTTT
V gene: TRBV7-2; D gene: NA; J gene: TRBJ1-5; clone size: NA; CDR3 protein: CASSLVDGSYSNQPQHF; CDR3 DNA: TGTGCCAGCAGCTTAGTGGACGGGTCATATAGCAATCAGCCCCAGCATTTT
V gene: TRBV6-1; D gene: TRBD1; J gene: TRBJ2-7; clone size: NA; CDR3 protein: CASSEMWDRGRSSYEQYF; CDR3 DNA: TGTGCCAGCAGTGAAATGTGGGACAGGGGTCGAAGCTCCTACGAGCAGTACTTC
V gene: TRBV4-3; D gene: NA; J gene: TRBJ2-7; clone size: NA; CDR3 protein: CASSQDVGGRAYEQYF; CDR3 DNA: TGCGCCAGCAGCCAAGATGTTGGGGGTCGAGCCTACGAGCAGTACTTC
V gene: TRBV7-9; D gene: TRBD2; J gene: TRBJ2-7; clone size: once; CDR3 protein: CASSLWASGRSYEQYF; CDR3 DNA: TGTGCCAGCAGCTTATGGGCTAGCGGGAGATCCTACGAGCAGTACTTC
V gene: TRBV5-1; D gene: NA; J gene: TRBJ1-2; clone size: NA; CDR3 protein: CASRPEAKPGGYTF; CDR3 DNA: TGCGCCAGCAGACCGGAAGCGAAGCCGGGTGGCTACACCTTC
V gene: TRBV2; D gene: NA; J gene: TRBJ2-2; clone size: NA; CDR3 protein: CASSPGRATGELFF; CDR3 DNA: TGTGCCAGCAGCCCAGGGCGCGCCACCGGGGAGCTGTTTTTT
V gene: TRBV30; D gene: NA; J gene: TRBJ2-1; clone size: NA; CDR3 protein: CAWSSGTANEQFF; CDR3 DNA: TGTGCCTGGAGCTCCGGGACTGCAAATGAGCAGTTCTTC
V gene: TRBV27; D gene: TRBD2; J gene: TRBJ2-1; clone size: NA; CDR3 protein: CASSLTSGYNEQFF; CDR3 DNA: TGTGCCAGCAGTTTGACTAGCGGCTACAATGAGCAGTTCTTC
V gene: TRBV28; D gene: NA; J gene: TRBJ2-5; clone size: NA; CDR3 protein: CASGTFQETQYF; CDR3 DNA: TGTGCCAGCGGGACATTTCAAGAGACCCAGTACTTC
V gene: TRBV10-3; D gene: NA; J gene: TRBJ2-7; clone size: NA; CDR3 protein: CAISGSAYEQYF; CDR3 DNA: TGTGCCATCAGTGGCTCCGCCTACGAGCAGTACTTC
V gene: TRBV5-1; D gene: NA; J gene: TRBJ2-3; clone size: once; CDR3 protein: CASSLGQAKDTQYF; CDR3 DNA: TGCGCCAGCAGCTTGGGGCAGGCAAAGGATACGCAGTATTTT
V gene: TRBV4-3; D gene: TRBD2; J gene: TRBJ2-3; clone size: once; CDR3 protein: CASSRFLAGGNTQYF; CDR3 DNA: TGCGCCAGCAGCCGGTTCCTAGCGGGAGGAAATACGCAGTATTTT
V gene: TRBV10-3; D gene: NA; J gene: TRBJ2-6; clone size: NA; CDR3 protein: CAISESKAFEANVLTF; CDR3 DNA: TGTGCCATCAGTGAGTCGAAAGCTTTTGAGGCCAACGTCCTGACTTTC